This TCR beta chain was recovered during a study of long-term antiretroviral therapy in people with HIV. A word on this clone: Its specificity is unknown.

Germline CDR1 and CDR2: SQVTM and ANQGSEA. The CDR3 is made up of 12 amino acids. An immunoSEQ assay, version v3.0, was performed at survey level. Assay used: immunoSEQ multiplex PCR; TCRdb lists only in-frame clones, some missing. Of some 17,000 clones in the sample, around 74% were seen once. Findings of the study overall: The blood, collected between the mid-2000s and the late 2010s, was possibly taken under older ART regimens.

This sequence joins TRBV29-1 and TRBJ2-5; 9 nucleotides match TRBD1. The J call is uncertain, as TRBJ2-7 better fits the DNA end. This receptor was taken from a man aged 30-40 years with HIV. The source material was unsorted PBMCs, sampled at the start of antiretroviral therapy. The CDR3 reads CSVRDRDPEQYF. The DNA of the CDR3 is TGCAGCGTTCGGGACAGGGACCCCGAGCAGTACTTC.